The source of this T cell receptor (beta chain) is a study of control samples from healthy donors and cancer patients. TCRdb's copy holds only in-frame clones and misses some; the assay was immunoSEQ multiplex PCR. The repertoire holds about 82,000 clones, with approximately 89% as singletons. The ends were cut back, 5 bases at V and 0 bases at J, with 10 bases in the middle. The CDR3 totals 14 residues. Germline V CDR1 and CDR2: SGHAT, FQNNGV. Sequenced input: blood. The chain joins TRBV11-2 to TRBJ1-2, with D hard to call. The origin of this receptor is a man aged 50 to 59 in good health. The DNA for the CDR3 is TGTGCCAGCAGCCCAATTTGGACTAACTATGGCTACACCTTC. Encoded protein: CASSPIWTNYGYTF.